This is a list of T cell receptor beta chains from one sample in a study of sequential checkpoint blockade in melanoma. Measured with immunoSEQ multiplex PCR; TCRdb has only the in-frame clones, and not every one. This table has 6,000 or so clones, less than 60% appearing once. The sample consisted of CD8+ T cells sorted from blood (inferred from file names), taken from a patient given nivolumab and ipilimumab in sequence. These TCRs come from a human patient with melanoma. Some clones in this sample may be carry-over from other donors' samples. CDR3s include the opening cysteine and the closing phenylalanine or tryptophan. Fields, in order: J gene, V gene, clone size, D gene, CDR3 DNA, CDR3 protein. D genes are given only for firm matches. Expanded clones are given a class, and other clones once, few, many or no size at all.

TRBJ2-7 | TRBV4-2 | few | NA | TGTGCCAGCAGCCAAGAAGAAAGCCCATTGTCCTACGAGCAGTACTTC | CASSQEESPLSYEQYF
TRBJ2-7 | TRBV7-9 | NA | TRBD1 | TGTGCCAGCAGCTTAGACAGGGGCTACGAGCAGTACTTC | CASSLDRGYEQYF
TRBJ2-7 | TRBV6-4 | NA | NA | TGTGCCAGCAGTTACAGCCCTACCAGCTCCTACGAGCAGTACTTC | CASSYSPTSSYEQYF
TRBJ1-2 | TRBV29-1 | NA | NA | TGCAGCGTTGAAGAGGGAGGGCAGGCGTATGGCTACACCTTC | CSVEEGGQAYGYTF
TRBJ2-1 | TRBV13 | NA | NA | TGTGCCAGCAGCTCCCGGGGCAATGAGCAGTTCTTC | CASSSRGNEQFF
TRBJ2-7 | TRBV7-9 | few | TRBD1 | TGTGCCAGCAGCCCGGACAGGGCGTACGAGCAGTACTTC | CASSPDRAYEQYF
TRBJ2-7 | TRBV5-6 | NA | TRBD1 | TGTGCCAGCAGCTCCCTGGGGGGACAGGGAAACGAGCAGTACTTC | CASSSLGGQGNEQYF
TRBJ2-7 | TRBV5-4 | NA | NA | TGTGCCAGCAGCTTAACAGGGGACTCGGACGAGCAGTACTTC | CASSLTGDSDEQYF
TRBJ1-2 | TRBV13 | few | NA | TGTGCCAGCAGCTCTGGGCGGGGGGGAGACTATGGCTACACCTTC | CASSSGRGGDYGYTF
TRBJ2-3 | TRBV15 | few | NA | TGTGCCACCAGCAGAGGGTCGGGAGCCACAGATACGCAGTATTTT | CATSRGSGATDTQYF
TRBJ2-7 | TRBV7-8 | medium-sized | TRBD2 | TGTGCCAGCAGCATATTAGCGGGGGTGGACGAGCAGTACTTC | CASSILAGVDEQYF
TRBJ2-7 | TRBV29-1 | medium-sized | TRBD1 | TGCAGCGTTGATTCGGACAGGGGCTACGAGCAGTACTTC | CSVDSDRGYEQYF
TRBJ2-7 | TRBV5-4 | NA | TRBD1 | TGTGCCAGCAGTCTGGGGACAGGGGCCTTCTACGAGCAGTACTTC | CASSLGTGAFYEQYF
TRBJ2-7 | TRBV7-9 | NA | NA | TGCGCCAGCAGCCAAGACCGGGAGACCTACGAGCAGTACTTC | CASSQDRETYEQYF
TRBJ2-1 | TRBV13 | NA | NA | TGTGCCAGCAGCCCTCCACCCGGGGTGCGCTACAATGAGCAGTTCTTC | CASSPPPGVRYNEQFF
TRBJ2-5 | TRBV4-1 | NA | NA | TGCGCCAGCAGCCAAGATGCGGGGCCGCGAGAGACCCAGTACTTC | CASSQDAGPRETQYF
TRBJ2-5 | TRBV29-1 | NA | TRBD1 | TGCAGCATAGGACAGGGTCTTAGAGAGACCCAGTACTTC | CSIGQGLRETQYF
TRBJ2-7 | TRBV7-9 | few | TRBD1 | TGTGCCAGCAGCACTTGGACAGGCCAAGCCACCTACGAGCAGTACTTC | CASSTWTGQATYEQYF
TRBJ1-1 | TRBV4-2 | NA | NA | TGTGCCAGCAGCCAAGAGTGGGGCGGAAACACTGAAGCTTTCTTT | CASSQEWGGNTEAFF
TRBJ1-3 | TRBV9 | few | NA | TGTGCCAGCAGCGTCTGGGGCGATAGAAACACCATATATTTT | CASSVWGDRNTIYF
TRBJ2-6 | TRBV5-8 | NA | NA | TGTGCCAGCTTGTCTGGTCATCCACACAAAAGTCGGGCCAACGTCCTGACTTTC | CASLSGHPHKSRANVLTF
TRBJ2-7 | TRBV2 | NA | TRBD1 | TGTGCCAGCAGGGGGGACAGCTACGAGCAGTACTTC | CASRGDSYEQYF
TRBJ2-1 | TRBV4-2 | NA | TRBD2 | TGTGCCAGCAGCCAAGAAACGCGGGGGGTCTACAATGAGCAGTTCTTC | CASSQETRGVYNEQFF
TRBJ1-1 | TRBV29-1 | NA | NA | TGCAGCGAAAGAGAGTGTTGGAACACTGAAGCTTTCTTT | CSERECWNTEAFF
TRBJ2-7 | TRBV7-6 | NA | NA | TGTGCCAGCAGCCCCTTCCAGGGGATCGTGGACGAGCAGTACTTC | CASSPFQGIVDEQYF
TRBJ2-7 | TRBV30 | NA | TRBD1 | TGTGCCTGGAGTGGGGACAGGGAATACGAGCAGTACTTC | CAWSGDREYEQYF
TRBJ1-2 | TRBV4-3 | NA | NA | TGCGCCAGCAGCAAAGATGGGGTGGGGGGGGACTATGGCTACACCTTC | CASSKDGVGGDYGYTF